This TCR beta chain was sequenced during a study of blood T cell repertoires in COVID-19. Study-level background: Two negative PCRs, clearance, or symptom resolution had been documented for recovered Cohort 3 donors. Specimens from acute and convalescent COVID-19 originated in the United States, Italy and Spain. PBMCs, B-cell-depleted T cells, or T cells provided the cDNA or gDNA that made up the material.

Clones were read by immunoSEQ multiplex PCR, and TCRdb kept only the in-frame ones, dropping some. The sample holds approximately 150,000 clones, roughly 85% seen once. Clinical histories supplied by participants themselves formed the basis of cohort assignment. The CDR3 has 15 amino acids. J gave up 7 bases and V 5 bases, and 8 bases lay outside the gene matches. Germline-derived CDR1 and CDR2 are SGHVS and FQNEAQ. The material sequenced was PBMCs or T cells enriched from blood (not recorded which). The sequence came from a woman in her 70s in a cohort exposed to, infected with or recovered from COVID-19 (not recorded which). The chain links TRBV7-8 to TRBJ2-2, with 9 bases that match TRBD1. CDR3 amino acids: CASSAITGGNGELFF. The CDR3 DNA reads TGTGCCAGCAGCGCGATCACAGGGGGCAACGGGGAGCTGTTTTTT.